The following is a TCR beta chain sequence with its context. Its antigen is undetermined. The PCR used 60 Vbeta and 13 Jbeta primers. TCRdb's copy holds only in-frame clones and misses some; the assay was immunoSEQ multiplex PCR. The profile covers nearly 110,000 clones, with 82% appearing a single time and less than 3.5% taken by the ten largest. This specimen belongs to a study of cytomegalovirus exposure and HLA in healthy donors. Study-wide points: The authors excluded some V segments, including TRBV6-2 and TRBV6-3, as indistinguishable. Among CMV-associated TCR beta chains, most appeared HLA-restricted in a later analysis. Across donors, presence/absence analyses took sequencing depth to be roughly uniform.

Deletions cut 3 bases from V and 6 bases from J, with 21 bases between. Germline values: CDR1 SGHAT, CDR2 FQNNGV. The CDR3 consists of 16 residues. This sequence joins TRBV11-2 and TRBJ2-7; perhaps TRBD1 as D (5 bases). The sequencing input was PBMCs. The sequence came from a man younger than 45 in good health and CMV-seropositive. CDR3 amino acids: CASSFPVRTLRSEQYF. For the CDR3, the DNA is TGTGCCAGCAGCTTCCCCGTCAGGACACTACGAAGCGAGCAGTACTTC.